What follows are 19 T cell receptor beta chains derived from one specimen sequenced in a study of blood T cell repertoires in COVID-19. Measured with immunoSEQ multiplex PCR; TCRdb has only the in-frame clones, and not every one. The data contain about 210,000 clones, around 89% of them seen just once; the ten biggest clones take up around 4.8%. Sequenced material: peripheral blood. The receptors originated from a woman between 40 and 50 years old with acute or convalescent COVID-19.

The chain joins TRBV9 to TRBJ1-2; no clear D. The CDR3 contains 13 residues. The ends were cut back, 4 bases at V and 7 bases at J, with 14 bases in the middle. Germline V gives CDR1 SGDLS, CDR2 YYNGEE. The CDR3 DNA reads as TGTGCCAGCAGCCCAGCCAGGATAGGTGGCTACACCTTC. Residues: CASSPARIGGYTF.

The chain recombines TRBV12-3 or TRBV12-4 with TRBJ1-1; 10 nucleotides line up with TRBD1. After removal of 8 bases from V and 0 bases from J, the junction contained 0 bases not matched to a gene. CDR3 length equals 13 residues. The chain's CDR3 is CASGTGVNTEAFF. The CDR3 nucleotides read TGTGCCAGCGGGACAGGGGTGAACACTGAAGCTTTCTTT.

This rearrangement joins TRBV5-1 to TRBJ1-2; D not resolved. Trimming took off 0 bases at V and 10 bases at J, with 13 bases between the two ends. The CDR3 totals 13 residues. Germline lookup yields CDR1 SGHRS and CDR2 YFSETQ. The CDR3 sequence is CASSLGRGIAYTF. DNA of the CDR3: TGCGCCAGCAGCTTGGGACGGGGAATAGCCTACACCTTC.

The sample holds one count of this clone. This CDR3 is also generated by other DNA sequences in the sample. The gene calls are TRBV7-8 and TRBJ1-5; TRBD1 might be the D (6 bases). Deletions cut 2 bases from V and 4 bases from J, with 6 bases between. Germline CDR1 is SGHVS and CDR2 is FQNEAQ. There are 13 residues in the CDR3. In DNA form, the CDR3 reads TGTGCCAGCAGCTTAAGGGGGAATCAGCCCCAGCATTTT. This gives the protein CASSLRGNQPQHF. Based on the CDR3 plus reference TRBV7-8 and TRBJ1-5, the full variable domain is GAGVSQSPRYKVAKRGQDVALRCDPISGHVSLFWYQQALGQGPEFLTYFQNEAQLDKSGLPSDRFFAERPEGSVSTLKIQRTQQEDSAVYLCASSLRGNQPQHFGDGTRLSIL.

This chain uses TRBV6-5 with TRBJ2-7; D perhaps matches TRBD2 (5 bases). This CDR3 has 13 residues. From germline, CDR1 is MNHEY and CDR2 SVGAGI. The V end lost 6 bases, the J end lost 3 bases, and 12 bases lay between the germline ends. The chain's CDR3 is CASSPGSNYEQYV. In nucleotides, the CDR3 is TGTGCCAGCAGCCCGGGGAGTAACTACGAGCAGTACGTC.

The J gene is TRBJ1-2, the V gene TRBV9; D might be TRBD1 (5 bases). The CDR3 covers 13 residues. Germline CDR1 and CDR2: SGDLS and YYNGEE. Trimming stripped 6 bases from V and 2 bases from J, with 11 bases between. The CDR3 bases are TGTGCCAGCAATCCGGGGGGAAACTATGGCTACACCTTC. Protein product: CASNPGGNYGYTF.

This clone has only a few counts. V gene TRBV24-1 combines with J gene TRBJ1-2; 8 nucleotides line up with TRBD1. The V segment lost 5 bases and the J segment 4 bases; nucleotides outside the gene matches: 2. The length of the CDR3 is 13 residues. Germline loops: CDR1 KGHDR, CDR2 SFDVKD. The CDR3 region has the DNA TGTGCCACCAGTGGTGACAGGGGCTATGGCTACACCTTC. This sequence encodes CATSGDRGYGYTF.

CDR3 region: CASSHVEGGEKLFF. The DNA for the CDR3 is TGCGCCAGCAGCCATGTGGAGGGAGGTGAAAAACTGTTTTTT. V and J are TRBV4-1 and TRBJ1-4; no clear D. Trimming pared 3 bases from V and 7 bases from J, leaving 12 bases between. The CDR3 has 14 residues. Per the germline V gene, CDR1 is MGHRA and CDR2 is YSYEKL.

This rearrangement joins TRBV7-6 to TRBJ1-1, with 7 bases matching TRBD1. The CDR3 has 15 amino acids. The germline CDR1 and CDR2 sequences are SGHVS and FNYEAQ. With 3 bases clipped from V and 0 bases from J, the junction kept 4 bases outside the gene matches. The CDR3 DNA follows: TGTGCCAGCAGCTTTACGGGACAGATGAACACTGAAGCTTTCTTT. It translates to CASSFTGQMNTEAFF.

The J gene is TRBJ2-2, the V gene TRBV30; D perhaps matches TRBD1 (6 bases). Germline CDR1 reads GTSNPN; CDR2 reads SVGIG (reference sequence). Trimming took 3 bases from V and 0 from J, leaving 11 bases between them. The CDR3 totals 15 residues. DNA of the CDR3: TGTGCCTGGAGCAATGGACAGCCGAACACCGGGGAGCTGTTTTTT. Translation gives CAWSNGQPNTGELFF.

The V gene is TRBV10-2, the J gene TRBJ1-1; 8 positions match TRBD1. Germline values: CDR1 WSHSY, CDR2 SAAADI. Unmatched junction bases numbered 1, after V lost 4 bases and J lost 3 bases. This CDR3 region has 13 residues. CDR3 nucleotide sequence: TGCGCCAGCAGTGTACAGGGGGACACTGAAGCTTTCTTT. This sequence encodes CASSVQGDTEAFF.

The chain combines TRBV7-3 with TRBJ2-3; D not certain. CDR3 length: 11 residues. V lost 6 bases to trimming and J lost 6 bases, with 7 bases between them. Germline loops: CDR1 SGHTA, CDR2 FQGTGA. CDR3 bases: TGTGCCAGCAGTCAATTGGATACGCAGTATTTT. Translation: CASSQLDTQYF.

This clone was counted only a few times. The rearrangement joins TRBV21-1 to TRBJ1-1; TRBD1 is taken as the D call from the table, unchecked against the DNA. TRBV21-1 is marked as a pseudogene. This CDR3 is 14 amino acids long. CDR3: CASSKGDTTIEAFF. Here the CDR3 DNA reads TGTGCCAGCAGCAAAGGGGACACTACCATTGAAGCTTTCTTT.

The genes are TRBV5-6 and TRBJ1-1, with TRBD1 matching over 10 bases. Germline V gene sequence: CDR1 SGHDT, CDR2 YYEEEE. The ends lost 4 bases at V and 0 bases at J; junction bases unmatched: 3. The CDR3 runs 15 residues. DNA for the CDR3: TGTGCCAGCAGCGGGACAGGGGCCCTGAACACTGAAGCTTTCTTT. It translates to CASSGTGALNTEAFF.

The chain carries TRBV11-2 and TRBJ1-1; D is undetermined. The germline gives CDR1 SGHAT, CDR2 FQNNGV. V dropped 2 bases and J dropped 7 bases, with 11 bases sitting between them. The CDR3 is 13 residues long. CDR3 sequence reads: CASSLRPAVEAFF. DNA for the CDR3: TGTGCCAGCAGCTTAAGGCCAGCGGTTGAAGCTTTCTTT.

V is TRBV11-3 and J is TRBJ1-5; D is perhaps TRBD1 (6 bases). The CDR3 spans 12 residues. Trimming took off 8 bases at V and 6 bases at J, with 11 bases between the two ends. Germline V gene data show CDR1 as SGHNT and CDR2 as YENEEA. The CDR3 coding sequence is TGTGCCAGCCTTTGGGGGCCTCAGCCCCAGCATTTT. Amino acid sequence: CASLWGPQPQHF.

The chain couples TRBV4-1 to TRBJ1-5; 9 bases are a match to TRBD1. The CDR3 runs 17 residues. CDR1 and CDR2 (germline): MGHRA, YSYEKL. V lost 0 bases, J lost 6 bases, and 9 bases stayed unmatched. The CDR3 sequence: CASSQEGLTGGVQPQHF. The CDR3 bases are TGCGCCAGCAGCCAAGAAGGCCTGACAGGGGGTGTTCAGCCCCAGCATTTT.

This sequence joins TRBV11-2 and TRBJ2-4; weak D call: TRBD1 (5 bases). The CDR3 covers 12 residues. Trimming shortened V by 4 bases and J by 6 bases, and 7 bases separated the two germline ends. Germline values: CDR1 SGHAT, CDR2 FQNNGV. The CDR3 coding sequence is TGTGCCAGCAGCTCTGACAGAAACATTCAGTACTTC. This sequence encodes CASSSDRNIQYF.

The chain recombines TRBV14 with TRBJ2-1, with 11 positions matching TRBD2. This CDR3 region has 15 residues. The germline gives CDR1 SGHDN, CDR2 FVKESK. With V trimmed by 4 bases and J by 2 bases, 1 base remained unmatched. CDR3 sequence: CASSLAGGAYNEQFF. The CDR3 DNA is TGTGCCAGCAGCCTAGCGGGGGGGGCCTACAATGAGCAGTTCTTC. The complete variable domain, with remaining parts taken from reference TRBV14 and TRBJ2-1, reads EAGVTQFPSHSVIEKGQTVTLRCDPISGHDNLYWYRRVMGKEIKFLLHFVKESKQDESGMPNNRFLAERTGGTYSTLKVQPAELEDSGVYFCASSLAGGAYNEQFFGPGTRLTVL.